The rows below give T cell receptor beta chains drawn from one sample of a study of T cells in Graves' hyperthyroidism and ophthalmopathy. Each CDR3 protein gets one entry after TCRdb re-called the multiplex PCR reads with MiXCR. Of around 300,000 distinct CDR3 sequences listed, over 11% are singletons. The specimen sequenced was blood. Receptors originate from a woman aged 25-40 years with Graves' hyperthyroidism. Both conserved end residues are part of each CDR3. D genes are given only for firm matches. The size of a clone is reported for some rows only, either as once, few or many, or as a class for expanded clones.

DNA	CDR3	V	J	length	size	D
TGCAGTGCTAGAGAACGTCGGGGGACTAGCGGGTGGGATACGCAGTATTTT	CSARERRGTSGWDTQYF	TRBV20-1	TRBJ2-3	17	many	TRBD2
TGTGCCAGCAGCGCATTAGCGGGAGCCCAAGAGACCCAGTACTTC	CASSALAGAQETQYF	TRBV28	TRBJ2-5	15	many	TRBD2
TGTGCCAGCAGCTTAGACACAGGGGGCAACGAAAAACTGTTTTTT	CASSLDTGGNEKLFF	TRBV7-9	TRBJ1-4	15	many	TRBD1
TGTGCCAGCAGCCAATCTTACTCCAGGTATAATGAGCAGTTCTTC	CASSQSYSRYNEQFF	TRBV14	TRBJ2-1	15	many	NA
TGTGCCAGCAATTCAGGGTACGGGGCCAACGTCCTGACTTTC	CASNSGYGANVLTF	TRBV2	TRBJ2-6	14	few	NA
TGTGCCAGCAGCTTGGATGGCACAAAAGGGCAGCCCCAGCATTTT	CASSLDGTKGQPQHF	TRBV5-8	TRBJ1-5	15	NA	NA
TGTGCCAGCAGCCCAACGCGGAATCCGGGGGCCAACGTCCTGACTTTC	CASSPTRNPGANVLTF	TRBV11-2	TRBJ2-6	16	few	NA
TGTGCCAGCAGAACCCCCGAAAAACTGTTTTTT	CASRTPEKLFF	TRBV5-5	TRBJ1-4	11	NA	NA
TGTGCCAGCGCGGCGGGTGGCTACTCTAATGAAAAACTGTTTTTT	CASAAGGYSNEKLFF	TRBV6-1	TRBJ1-4	15	NA	NA
TGTGCCAGCAGCTCGGACGGCGAGACCCAGTACTTC	CASSSDGETQYF	TRBV12-3/TRBV12-4	TRBJ2-5	12	NA	NA
TGTGCCAGCAGACCCTCGGCCCTTCGCTATGAGCAGTTCTTC	CASRPSALRYEQFF	TRBV12-3/TRBV12-4	TRBJ2-1	14	many	NA